The clone carrying this T cell receptor beta chain came up once. This sample is drawn from a study of blood T cell repertoires in COVID-19. Background on the study: Samples representing acute and convalescent COVID-19 were sourced from the United States, Italy and Spain.

The CDR3 has 16 residues. With 7 bases clipped from V and 1 base from J, the junction kept 9 bases outside the gene matches. Germline V gene lookup returns CDR1 LNHDA and CDR2 SQIVND (reference sequence). Original handling: By means of reference gene primer amplification, nucleated cell counts were estimated. Only in-frame clones appear in the TCRdb table, and some are missing; sequencing was by immunoSEQ multiplex PCR. D and trimming were read from the DNA, whereas the V and J calls and clone size are those reported in that table. The sample consists of fewer than 25,000 clones, over 80% of them appearing once.

The sample comprised peripheral blood. The clonotype comes from a human donor with active COVID-19. The donor label of this sample is uncertain. This sequence joins TRBV19 and TRBJ2-3; 9 nucleotides align to TRBD2. Here the CDR3 reads CASIPGASGGTDTQYF. In DNA form, the CDR3 reads TGTGCCAGTATACCCGGCGCTAGCGGGGGCACAGATACGCAGTATTTT.